This T cell receptor beta chain was recorded in a study of blood T cell repertoires in COVID-19 (TCRdb year 2020). In the study overall: Samples from collaborators originated in the United States, Italy and Spain and spanned both the acute and convalescent phases of COVID-19. The repertoires were released in a freely available public database meant as a resource for research on the immune response to SARS-CoV-2. The samples were drawn from two sources: the first 160 participants of the ongoing ImmuneRACE study, and about 1,300 subjects contributed by 6 global collaborators. The dataset comprised deeply sampled blood TCRbeta repertoires from subjects exposed to, actively infected with, or recovered from COVID-19. The prospective study material was composed of cDNA or gDNA derived from T cells, B-cell-depleted T cells, or PBMCs. Where available, HLA class I and class II types were obtained from metadata supplied by the sample provider rather than from assay-based typing. The sample metadata nearly always contained a de-identified subject ID, COVID-19 status, age in years and sex.

Trimming takes 5 bases off V and 8 bases off J; junction bases not matched to a gene: 11. The germline V gene sets CDR1 to SGHVS and CDR2 to FQNEAQ. From cysteine to phenylalanine, the CDR3 is 16 amino acids long. The kept DNA is CDR3 alone, 48 bases in frame from the first base. General study outcomes and caveats: The quantity of clinical and demographic metadata differed by source and by participant and was supplied without curation.

In the case of this clone: There is no known antigen for this receptor. Base quality data are lacking; no much larger clone is found one base away.

The immunoSEQ Assay, a bias-controlled multiplex PCR, was used to amplify TCRbeta CDR3 regions from genomic DNA. The paper's data handling went like this. The number of nucleated cells in each sample was estimated from the amplification of reference gene primers within the assay. To quantify the absolute abundance of each unique TCRbeta CDR3 rearrangement, sequence reads were collapsed and filtered. For each sample, productive Simpson clonality was calculated as the square root of Simpson's diversity index across productive rearrangements. In its TCRdb copy, this immuneACCESS table keeps in-frame sequences only and misses some clones. Where compared with another copy, unresolved V genes explain less than half of these, and the others have no known cause. From that table come the V and J calls and clone size; the DNA was used to work out D and trimming. This sample gives approximately 66,000 clones in total; almost 90% of them show up just once. Of the sample, roughly a fifth is held by the ten largest clones.

The collaborating institutions used their own protocols to collect whole blood in K2EDTA tubes. For TCRbeta analysis, collaborators shipped samples in one of three forms: frozen whole blood, isolated PBMCs, or DNA extracted from either of those sample types. This receptor was taken from a woman between 45 and 65 years old with active or convalescent COVID-19. The sequence joins TRBV7-8 to TRBJ1-5, and 11 junction bases match TRBD1. Material for sequencing was peripheral blood. DNA sequence: TGTGCCAGCAGCCCCCAAGCCGGGACAGGGGGTAAGCCCCAGCATTTT. Its coded protein is CASSPQAGTGGKPQHF. The reference TRBV7-8 and TRBJ1-5 proteins fill in what lies around the CDR3, so the full variable domain reads GAGVSQSPRYKVAKRGQDVALRCDPISGHVSLFWYQQALGQGPEFLTYFQNEAQLDKSGLPSDRFFAERPEGSVSTLKIQRTQQEDSAVYLCASSPQAGTGGKPQHFGDGTRLSIL.